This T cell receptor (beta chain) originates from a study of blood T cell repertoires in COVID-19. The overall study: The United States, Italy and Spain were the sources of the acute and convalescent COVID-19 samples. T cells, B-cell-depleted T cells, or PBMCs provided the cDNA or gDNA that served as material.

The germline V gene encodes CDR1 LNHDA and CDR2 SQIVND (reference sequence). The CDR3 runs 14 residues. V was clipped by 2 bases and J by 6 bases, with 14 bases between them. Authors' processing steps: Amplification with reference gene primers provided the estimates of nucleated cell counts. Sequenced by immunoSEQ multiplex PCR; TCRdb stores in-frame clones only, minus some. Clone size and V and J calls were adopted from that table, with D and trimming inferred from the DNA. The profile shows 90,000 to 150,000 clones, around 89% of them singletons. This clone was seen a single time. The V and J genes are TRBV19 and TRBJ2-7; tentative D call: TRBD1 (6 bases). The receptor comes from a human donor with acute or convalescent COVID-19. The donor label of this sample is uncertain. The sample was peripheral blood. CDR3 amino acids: CASSITDSHIEQYF. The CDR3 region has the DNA TGTGCCAGTAGTATAACGGACAGTCATATCGAGCAGTACTTC.